Shown below are 5 T cell receptor beta chains from a single sample sequenced in a study of metastatic and nonmetastatic thyroid tumors. There were no patients who had received any treatment before thyroid surgery. Via MiXCR, TCRdb re-called the PCR reads. This sample has around 18,000 clones, with 34% found just once. Sample: tumor tissue. These receptor sequences come from a female donor with papillary thyroid cancer or a benign thyroid nodule (not recorded which). Some clones in this sample may be carry-over from other donors' samples.

The CDR3 is CASSMRGANSGNTIYF. In DNA form, the CDR3 reads TGTGCCAGTAGTATGCGAGGGGCGAACTCTGGAAACACCATATATTTT. This rearrangement joins TRBV19 to TRBJ1-3; weak D call: TRBD1 (5 bases). The CDR3 has 16 residues. The germline V gene has CDR1 LNHDA and CDR2 SQIVND (reference sequence). The germline V and J ends were trimmed by 3 bases and 0 bases, with 12 bases remaining between them.

This clone is deemed medium-sized (0.01 to 0.1%). The V and J genes are TRBV30 and TRBJ1-2; 7 nucleotides agree with TRBD1. CDR1 GTSNPN and CDR2 SVGIG come from the germline V gene (reference sequence). The CDR3 is 15 residues long. Germline trimming cut 0 bases from V and 4 bases from J; bases unmatched to any gene: 8. This CDR3 reads CAWSVNIGTAYGYTF. The DNA for the CDR3 is TGTGCCTGGAGTGTAAATATCGGGACAGCCTATGGCTACACCTTC.

The V gene is TRBV9, the J gene TRBJ1-2; TRBD1 agrees at 9 bases. This CDR3 region has 14 residues. CDR1 and CDR2 from the germline V gene are SGDLS and YYNGEE. Trimming removed 0 bases from V and 8 bases from J; junction bases left unmatched: 5. The CDR3 here is CASSVGDRVEGYTF. CDR3 DNA sequence: TGTGCCAGCAGCGTAGGGGACAGGGTAGAAGGCTACACCTTC.

The gene calls are TRBV28 and TRBJ1-5; 7 bases match TRBD1. CDR1 MDHEN and CDR2 SYDVKM come from the germline V gene. After removal of 5 bases from V and 2 bases from J, the junction contained 3 bases not matched to a gene. This CDR3 contains 14 residues. In DNA, the CDR3 is TGTGCCAGCAGTAGACAGGGAGGCAATCAGCCCCAGCATTTT. Residues: CASSRQGGNQPQHF. The variable domain in full, completed from reference TRBV28 and TRBJ1-5, reads DVKVTQSSRYLVKRTGEKVFLECVQDMDHENMFWYRQDPGLGLRLIYFSYDVKMKEKGDIPEGYSVSREKKERFSLILESASTNQTSMYLCASSRQGGNQPQHFGDGTRLSIL.

This clone was observed a handful of times. The rearrangement links TRBV6-1 to TRBJ2-5; TRBD1 is a possible D gene (5 bases). Germline values: CDR1 MNHNS, CDR2 SASEGT. The CDR3 length is 14 residues. V lost 1 base, J lost 5 bases, and 11 bases lay in between. The CDR3 DNA follows: TGTGCCAGCAGTGAAGGGCAGGGTGGGGAGACCCAGTACTTC. As protein: CASSEGQGGETQYF.